The rows below give T cell receptor beta chains drawn from one sample of a study of beta chain features in type 1 diabetes. Libraries were prepared by immunoSEQ multiplex PCR; TCRdb keeps only in-frame clonotypes and omits some of them. The sample lists about 60,000 clones, about 55% seen once, with about 2.2% in the top ten. Sequenced input: Tregs from blood. Receptors were obtained from a woman between 18 and 29 years old in good health. Each CDR3 is given with its conserved first and last residue. The D gene is left open where the match is weak. Size is omitted from some rows. Given values are once, few, many or a class for expanded clones.

clone size	V gene	J gene	D gene	CDR3 protein	CDR3 DNA
NA	TRBV7-2	TRBJ2-3	NA	CASSPRASADTQYF	TGTGCCAGCAGCCCTCGGGCTAGCGCAGATACGCAGTATTTT
NA	TRBV7-7	TRBJ2-3	TRBD1	CASSLGTGVADTQYF	TGTGCTAGCAGCTTAGGGACAGGGGTCGCAGATACGCAGTATTTT
NA	TRBV5-1	TRBJ2-1	NA	CASSLVGPYNEQFF	TGCGCCAGCAGCTTGGTGGGGCCCTACAATGAGCAGTTCTTC
NA	TRBV7-9	TRBJ2-2	TRBD1	CASSLGQGNTGELFF	TGTGCCAGCAGCTTAGGACAGGGGAACACCGGGGAGCTGTTTTTT
NA	TRBV29-1	TRBJ2-7	NA	CSEPRQATTQYF	TGCAGTGAACCTAGACAGGCTACGACGCAGTACTTC
NA	TRBV29-1	TRBJ1-2	NA	CSSMGGRGYTF	TGCAGCTCCATGGGGGGTCGTGGCTACACCTTC
NA	TRBV5-1	TRBJ2-7	TRBD2	CASSLAGGITYEQYF	TGCGCCAGCAGCTTGGCCGGGGGGATTACCTACGAGCAGTACTTC
few	TRBV4-3	TRBJ1-2	TRBD1	CASSITGTGSAGYTF	TGCGCCAGCAGCATAACCGGGACAGGGTCGGCTGGCTACACCTTC
NA	TRBV5-1	TRBJ1-2	TRBD1	CASGTGTEVNYGYTF	TGCGCCAGTGGGACCGGGACAGAGGTTAACTATGGCTACACCTTC
NA	TRBV19	TRBJ2-7	TRBD1	CASQGARYEQYF	TGTGCCTCGCAGGGGGCGCGCTACGAGCAGTACTTC
NA	TRBV19	TRBJ2-1	TRBD2	CASTGTSANNNEQFF	TGTGCCAGTACCGGGACTAGCGCAAACAACAATGAGCAGTTCTTC
NA	TRBV19	TRBJ1-4	NA	CASSIVYNEKLFF	TGTGCCAGTAGTATAGTGTATAATGAAAAACTGTTTTTT
NA	TRBV12-2	TRBJ2-7	NA	CASRSLAIRVPEQYF	TGTGCAAGTCGCTCACTAGCGATTAGGGTTCCCGAGCAGTACTTC
NA	TRBV5-6	TRBJ1-1	TRBD1	CASSPWDRLNTEAFF	TGTGCCAGCAGCCCCTGGGACAGGTTGAACACTGAAGCTTTCTTT
NA	TRBV19	TRBJ2-3	NA	CASSSGTRTDTQYF	TGTGCCAGTAGTAGCGGGACTCGCACAGATACGCAGTATTTT
NA	TRBV5-1	TRBJ2-1	NA	CASSHSAGLTNNEQFF	TGCGCCAGCAGCCATTCCGCGGGGCTAACTAACAATGAGCAGTTCTTC
once	TRBV6-6	TRBJ2-3	NA	CASSPRTTTDTQYF	TGTGCCAGCAGTCCTCGGACTACCACAGATACGCAGTATTTT
NA	TRBV18	TRBJ2-1	TRBD2	CASSMASGENEQFF	TGTGCCAGCTCAATGGCTAGCGGGGAAAATGAGCAGTTCTTC
NA	TRBV5-1	TRBJ2-2	TRBD1	CASSSHASGTVNTGELFF	TGCGCCAGCAGCTCCCACGCCTCCGGGACAGTCAACACCGGGGAGCTGTTTTTT
few	TRBV29-1	TRBJ2-5	TRBD1	CSGAGTDQETQYF	TGCAGCGGGGCAGGGACAGACCAAGAGACCCAGTACTTC
few	TRBV6-5	TRBJ1-2	TRBD1	CASSPSGGTNYGYTF	TGTGCCAGCAGTCCCTCAGGGGGCACTAACTATGGCTACACCTTC
few	TRBV7-8	TRBJ2-4	NA	CASSSGPRDIQYF	TGTGCCAGCAGCTCAGGGCCAAGGGACATTCAGTACTTC
NA	TRBV5-1	TRBJ2-7	TRBD1	CASSLYPGGSYEQYF	TGCGCCAGCAGCTTGTATCCAGGGGGTTCCTACGAGCAGTACTTC
NA	TRBV18	TRBJ2-1	TRBD2	CASRLAGGYNEQFF	TGTGCCAGCCGACTAGCGGGGGGATACAATGAGCAGTTCTTC
NA	TRBV5-1	TRBJ2-3	NA	CASSLAADTDTQYF	TGCGCCAGCAGCTTGGCTGCGGACACAGATACGCAGTATTTT
NA	TRBV5-1	TRBJ1-2	NA	CASSLDRVGYTF	TGCGCCAGCAGCTTGGACAGGGTCGGCTACACCTTC
NA	TRBV29-1	TRBJ1-1	NA	CSGNGQPNTEAFF	TGCAGCGGAAATGGGCAACCGAACACTGAAGCTTTCTTT
few	TRBV6-6	TRBJ2-7	TRBD1	CASTSTGEGSEQYF	TGTGCCAGCACCTCGACAGGGGAAGGAAGCGAGCAGTACTTC
NA	TRBV28	TRBJ2-3	NA	CASSPRRGGARTDTQYF	TGTGCCAGCAGCCCCCGTAGGGGGGGGGCCCGGACAGATACGCAGTATTTT
few	TRBV5-4	TRBJ2-3	TRBD2	CASSLAQLAGGISTDTQYF	TGTGCCAGCAGCTTGGCCCAACTAGCGGGGGGCATAAGCACAGATACGCAGTATTTT
NA	TRBV12-5	TRBJ2-1	TRBD2	CASGSIAGRLNEQFF	TGTGCTAGTGGTTCCATAGCGGGCAGGTTGAATGAGCAGTTCTTC
few	TRBV19	TRBJ2-7	NA	CASSFGQWSYEQYF	TGTGCCAGTAGCTTCGGACAGTGGTCCTACGAGCAGTACTTC
few	TRBV9	TRBJ2-5	NA	CASSFRTVQETQYF	TGTGCCAGCAGCTTTAGGACAGTCCAAGAGACCCAGTACTTC
NA	TRBV11-3	TRBJ2-7	NA	CASSSLGPSYEQYF	TGTGCCAGCAGCTCCCTGGGCCCCTCCTACGAGCAGTACTTC
NA	TRBV5-1	TRBJ1-2	TRBD1	CASSPGQGFGYTF	TGCGCCAGCAGTCCGGGACAGGGGTTCGGCTACACCTTC
NA	TRBV4-1	TRBJ2-3	TRBD1	CASSHSRQGASTDTQYF	TGCGCCAGCAGCCATTCCCGACAGGGAGCTAGCACAGATACGCAGTATTTT
few	TRBV6-5	TRBJ2-7	NA	CASSRRQDYEQYF	TGTGCCAGCAGCCGAAGGCAGGACTACGAGCAGTACTTC
NA	TRBV11-3	TRBJ1-2	TRBD1	CASSLDNVGQGNGYTF	TGTGCCAGCAGCTTAGATAATGTTGGACAGGGTAATGGCTACACCTTC
NA	TRBV5-4	TRBJ1-1	NA	CASSLGQGVTEAFF	TGTGCCAGCAGCTTGGGCCAGGGTGTCACTGAAGCTTTCTTT
NA	TRBV6-6	TRBJ1-1	NA	CASSYSQLNTEAFF	TGTGCCAGCAGTTACTCACAGCTGAACACTGAAGCTTTCTTT
few	TRBV11-2	TRBJ2-3	NA	CASSLTSGSTDTQYF	TGTGCCAGCAGCTTAACGAGCGGAAGCACAGATACGCAGTATTTT
few	TRBV10-3	TRBJ2-2	TRBD1	CASREQGEGELFF	TGTGCCAGCAGGGAACAGGGGGAAGGGGAGCTGTTTTTT
NA	TRBV7-2	TRBJ1-6	NA	CASSSGLGSPLHF	TGTGCCAGCAGCTCCGGCCTCGGGTCACCCCTCCACTTT
NA	TRBV7-9	TRBJ2-7	NA	CASSQTDYEQYF	TGTGCCAGCAGCCAGACAGACTACGAGCAGTACTTC
NA	TRBV6-1	TRBJ2-7	TRBD1	CASSARDRWDIAYEQYF	TGTGCCAGCAGTGCACGGGACAGGTGGGATATTGCCTACGAGCAGTACTTC
NA	TRBV5-1	TRBJ1-1	NA	CASSAGQLNTEAFF	TGCGCCAGCAGCGCCGGACAGCTGAACACTGAAGCTTTCTTT
NA	TRBV12-5	TRBJ2-2	NA	CASGSARESNTGELFF	TGTGCTAGTGGTTCGGCCCGGGAGTCGAACACCGGGGAGCTGTTTTTT
NA	TRBV7-9	TRBJ2-3	TRBD1	CASSLGQGATDTQYF	TGTGCCAGCAGCTTAGGACAGGGGGCCACAGATACGCAGTATTTT
few	TRBV7-6	TRBJ1-3	NA	CASSLGARGYGNTIYF	TGTGCCAGCAGCTTAGGGGCCCGGGGATATGGAAACACCATATATTTT
few	TRBV6-5	TRBJ2-1	NA	CASSYRAVSGGEQFF	TGTGCCAGCAGTTACCGAGCGGTTAGTGGGGGGGAGCAGTTCTTC
NA	TRBV5-4	TRBJ2-7	NA	CASSLGLGEQYF	TGTGCCAGCAGCTTGGGACTGGGCGAGCAGTACTTC
NA	TRBV5-4	TRBJ2-3	NA	CASSLAPNTDTQYF	TGTGCCAGCAGCTTGGCCCCTAACACAGATACGCAGTATTTT